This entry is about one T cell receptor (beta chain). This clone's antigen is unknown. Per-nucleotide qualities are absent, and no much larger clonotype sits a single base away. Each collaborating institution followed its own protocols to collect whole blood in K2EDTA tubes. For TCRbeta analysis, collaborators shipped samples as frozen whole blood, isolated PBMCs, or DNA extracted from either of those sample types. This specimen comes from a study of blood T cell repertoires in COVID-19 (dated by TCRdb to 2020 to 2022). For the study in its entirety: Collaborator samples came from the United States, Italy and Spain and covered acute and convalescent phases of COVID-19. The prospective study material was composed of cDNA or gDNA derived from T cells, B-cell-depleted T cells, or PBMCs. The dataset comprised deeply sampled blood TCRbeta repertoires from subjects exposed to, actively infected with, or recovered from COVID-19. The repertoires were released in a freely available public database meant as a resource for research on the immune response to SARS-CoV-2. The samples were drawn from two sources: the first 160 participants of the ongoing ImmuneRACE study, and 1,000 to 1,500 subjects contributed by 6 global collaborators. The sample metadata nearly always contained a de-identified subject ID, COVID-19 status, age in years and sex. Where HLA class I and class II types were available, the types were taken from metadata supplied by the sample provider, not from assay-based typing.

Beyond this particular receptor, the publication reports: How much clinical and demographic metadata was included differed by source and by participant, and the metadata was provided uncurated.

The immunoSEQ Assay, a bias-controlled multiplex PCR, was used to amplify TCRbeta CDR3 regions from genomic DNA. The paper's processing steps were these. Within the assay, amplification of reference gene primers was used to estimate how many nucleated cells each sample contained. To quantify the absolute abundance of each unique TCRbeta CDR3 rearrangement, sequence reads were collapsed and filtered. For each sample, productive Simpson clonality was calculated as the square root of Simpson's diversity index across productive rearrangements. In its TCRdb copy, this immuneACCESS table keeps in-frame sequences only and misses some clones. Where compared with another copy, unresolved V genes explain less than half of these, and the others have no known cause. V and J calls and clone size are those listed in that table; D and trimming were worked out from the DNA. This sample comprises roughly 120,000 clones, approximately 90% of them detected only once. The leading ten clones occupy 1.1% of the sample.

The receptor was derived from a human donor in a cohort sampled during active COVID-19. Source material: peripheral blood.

The base sequence is TGTGCCAGCAGCACCTTCGGGACAGGGCCCTACAATGAGCAGTTCTTC. Its coded protein is CASSTFGTGPYNEQFF. The sequence links TRBV7-9 to TRBJ2-1; the central 9 bases match TRBD1. For CDR1 and CDR2, the germline V gene (reference sequence) lists SEHNR and FQNEAQ. Trimming takes 5 bases off V and 2 bases off J; junction bases not matched to a gene: 7. The CDR3 runs 16 residues from the cysteine to the phenylalanine. The read is trimmed to its CDR3 DNA, 48 bases read in frame from base 1. Reference TRBV7-9 and TRBJ2-1 genes cover what lies past the CDR3, so the full variable domain is DTGVSQNPRHKITKRGQNVTFRCDPISEHNRLYWYRQTLGQGPEFLTYFQNEAQLEKSRLLSDRFSAERPKGSFSTLEIQRTEQGDSAMYLCASSTFGTGPYNEQFFGPGTRLTVL.